The 14 T cell receptor beta chains below come from one sample, sequenced in a study of blood T cell repertoires in COVID-19. Using immunoSEQ multiplex PCR, the repertoire was profiled, and TCRdb retains in-frame clones only, with some absent. The sample carries tens of thousands of clones, roughly 91% recorded once. Sequencing was performed on peripheral blood. These TCRs come from a man in his sixties with acute or convalescent COVID-19.

This chain joins TRBV7-2 and TRBJ2-3, with 9 bases aligning to TRBD1. Germline CDR1 is SGHTA and CDR2 is FQGNSA. The CDR3 extends over 12 amino acids. The junction had 4 bases not matched to a gene; V was cut back by 5 bases and J by 10 bases. CDR3 sequence: CASSPGQGAQYF. The CDR3 coding sequence is TGTGCCAGCAGCCCGGGACAGGGAGCGCAGTATTTT.

The V call is TRBV2, the J call TRBJ1-5, with a possible D match to TRBD1 (5 bases). The V and J ends lost 9 bases and 2 bases respectively, with 14 bases between them. CDR3 size: 14 residues. Germline CDR1 and CDR2: SNHLY and FYNNEI. In nucleotides, the CDR3 is TGTGCCAGTCAACAGGAAGGTGGCAATCAGCCCCAGCATTTT. Translating gives CASQQEGGNQPQHF.

The chain links TRBV3-1 (or the pseudogene TRBV3-2) to TRBJ1-1; TRBD1 is a possible D gene (5 bases). Trimming pared 2 bases from V and 7 bases from J, leaving 20 bases between. Germline V gene lookup returns CDR1 LGHDT and CDR2 YNNKEL (reference sequence). The CDR3 consists of 16 residues. DNA of the CDR3: TGTGCCAGCAGCCAACTCTCCGGAAGGGGCGGGGGTGAAGCTTTCTTT. Protein product: CASSQLSGRGGGEAFF.

The gene calls are TRBV5-1 and TRBJ2-7; D is ambiguous. The CDR3 has 15 amino acids. The V and J ends lost 0 bases and 0 bases respectively, with 10 bases between them. CDR1 and CDR2 from the germline V gene are SGHRS and YFSETQ. The CDR3 here is CASSLVAGPSYEQYF. CDR3 DNA sequence: TGCGCCAGCAGCTTGGTGGCAGGTCCCTCCTACGAGCAGTACTTC.

The V gene is TRBV10-3, the J gene TRBJ1-1; D may be TRBD1 (6 bases). The ends were cut back, 4 bases at V and 8 bases at J, with 11 bases in the middle. Germline values: CDR1 ENHRY, CDR2 SYGVKD. The CDR3 has 12 residues. The CDR3 bases are TGTGCCATCAGTGGCTCCGGGACAGAAGCTTTCTTT. Protein sequence: CAISGSGTEAFF.

CDR3 nucleotide sequence: TGCAGCGTTGAAGACAGGGGGAGGACCATATATTTT. Its translation is CSVEDRGRTIYF. The chain uses TRBV29-1 and TRBJ1-3; 7 nucleotides match TRBD1. The CDR3 spans 12 residues. The V segment lost 0 bases and the J segment 10 bases; nucleotides outside the gene matches: 3. Germline CDR1 is SQVTM and CDR2 is ANQGSEA.

V gene TRBV19 combines with J gene TRBJ2-3; 7 bases are shared with TRBD1. The CDR3 consists of 15 residues. Germline V gene lookup returns CDR1 LNHDA and CDR2 SQIVND (reference sequence). The V gene end was trimmed by 2 bases and the J gene end by 5 bases; junction bases not matched to a gene: 7. The CDR3 is CASSISQGWGDTQYF. DNA for the CDR3: TGTGCCAGTAGTATATCACAGGGGTGGGGAGATACGCAGTATTTT.

This sequence joins TRBV10-3 and TRBJ2-2; tentative D call: TRBD1 (6 bases). The CDR3 consists of 15 residues. Trimming cost V 1 base and J 4 bases, with 10 bases left between them. Germline values: CDR1 ENHRY, CDR2 SYGVKD. CDR3 amino acids: CAISELQGSTGELFF. The CDR3 nucleotides read TGTGCCATCAGTGAGTTGCAGGGGAGCACCGGGGAGCTGTTTTTT.

This clone was detected only once. An end of the junction does not agree with germline; a read error may underlie this. The rearrangement links TRBV6-1 to TRBJ2-2, with D uncertain. In germline, CDR1 is MNHNS, CDR2 SASEGT. The CDR3 is made up of 14 amino acids. This CDR3 is CASREGTTGGELFF. CDR3 DNA sequence: TGTGCCAGCAGGGAAGGAACTACTGGCGGGGAGCTGTTTTTT.

With regard to this clone: Sequence at one end of the junction differs from germline and may be a read error. The V gene is TRBV2, the J gene TRBJ1-2; D ambiguous. The CDR3 extends over 12 amino acids. In germline, CDR1 is SNHLY, CDR2 FYNNEI. CDR3 DNA sequence: TGTGCCAGCAGTGATCGGTGGCAGGCCTCCTACTTC. Translated: CASSDRWQASYF.

Worth noting for this clone: Lacking the conserved final phenylalanine or tryptophan, this CDR3 likely reflects a read error. Because the CDR3's place on the DNA is in doubt, the DNA is left out and the CDR3 is given as listed by TCRdb. This rearrangement joins TRBV6-5 to TRBJ1-4; the D call in the table, TRBD1, was not verified against the DNA. CDR1 is MNHEY and CDR2 is SVGAGI in the germline V gene. The CDR3 spans 11 amino acids, including both terminal residues. This CDR3 reads CASSQQGSFLI.

V gene TRBV6-5 combines with J gene TRBJ2-7, with 8 positions matching TRBD1. The CDR3 spans 14 residues. The V gene end was trimmed by 6 bases and the J gene end by 1 base; junction bases not matched to a gene: 5. Germline assignment: CDR1 MNHEY and CDR2 SVGAGI. The CDR3 DNA follows: TGTGCCAGCAGGAACCGGGACAGGTCCTACGAGCAGTACTTC. Residues: CASRNRDRSYEQYF.

This clone came up once. The chain has TRBV9 and TRBJ1-2; 9 positions match TRBD1. Trimming at V came to 4 bases and at J to 8 bases, leaving 9 bases not matched to a gene. Looked up from germline, CDR1 is SGDLS and CDR2 is YYNGEE. This CDR3 comprises 14 residues. The CDR3 DNA reads as TGTGCCAGCAGCTCTAGTGGGGACAGGGCCGGCTACACCTTC. It is translated as CASSSSGDRAGYTF.

The chain employs TRBV5-1 and TRBJ2-1, with TRBD2 matching over 10 bases. Germline V CDR1 and CDR2: SGHRS, YFSETQ. V lost 4 bases, J lost 4 bases, and 5 bases stayed unmatched. This CDR3 comprises 15 residues. The DNA for the CDR3 is TGCGCCAGCAGCAGGATAGCGGGGGGTTACAATGAGCAGTTCTTC. It codes for CASSRIAGGYNEQFF.